The rows below give T cell receptor beta chains drawn from one sample of a study of long-term antiretroviral therapy in people with HIV. The protocol was immunoSEQ multiplex PCR, while the TCRdb copy is restricted to in-frame clones and leaves out a portion. Among some 28,000 clones listed, more than 85% were seen once. The material sequenced was unsorted PBMCs, taken 5.3 years after starting antiretroviral therapy. The receptors were sampled from a man between 50 and 59 years old with HIV. Both conserved end residues are part of each CDR3. D genes are given only for firm matches.

j_call	d_call	v_call	cdr3_nt	cdr3_aa
TRBJ1-2	TRBD1	TRBV28	TGTGCCACAGGGGGCCCAGCTAACTATGGCTACACCTTC	CATGGPANYGYTF
TRBJ2-1	-	TRBV27	TGTGCCAGCTCGATTGCCTCCTACAATGAGCAGTTCTTC	CASSIASYNEQFF
TRBJ1-3	-	TRBV15	TGTGCCACCAGCATCACCCGGCCGACAGCGACTTACTCTGGAAACACCATATATTTT	CATSITRPTATYSGNTIYF
TRBJ2-7	TRBD1	TRBV9	TGTGCCAGCAGCGTCAACCCCTGGGGGGACAGGGTCGACGAGCAGTACTTC	CASSVNPWGDRVDEQYF
TRBJ2-7	-	TRBV30	TGTGCCTGGAGCCCGACCTCGAATTACGAGCAGTACTTC	CAWSPTSNYEQYF
TRBJ2-7	-	TRBV19	TGTGCCAGTAGTTCGAGTTGGGGCTCCTACGAGCAGTACTTC	CASSSSWGSYEQYF
TRBJ2-6	-	TRBV18	TGTGCCAGCTCACCACCGTTCGGGGCGCTGGGGGCCAACGTCCTGACTTTC	CASSPPFGALGANVLTF
TRBJ2-2	TRBD2	TRBV5-1	TGCGCCAGCAGCTTGGCCGGGGGGACTAGCGGGCAAGGGGAGCTGTTTTTT	CASSLAGGTSGQGELFF
TRBJ1-2	-	TRBV5-6	TGTGCCAGCAGCCCCGGGTCTTCTAACTATGGCTACACCTTC	CASSPGSSNYGYTF
TRBJ1-1	-	TRBV30	TGTGCCTGGGTTCCCGGGGGATCCACTGAAGCTTTCTTT	CAWVPGGSTEAFF